This record concerns one T cell receptor beta chain sequence. The germline V gene encodes CDR1 LGHDT and CDR2 YNNKEL (reference sequence). The trim removed 2 bases at V and 5 bases at J, leaving 6 bases unmatched. The CDR3 is made up of 14 amino acids. TCRdb independently ran MiXCR on the 5' RACE reads; one entry per CDR3 protein. The sample records about 690,000 distinct CDR3 sequences, 5.5% to 7.5% being singletons. The data were obtained in a study of identical twins. This TCR was recovered from a young man in good health. The sample consisted of naive T cells sorted from blood. This rearrangement joins TRBV3-1 to TRBJ2-7; 7 bases align to TRBD1. CDR3 amino acids: CASSQMTGLNEQYF. The CDR3 coding sequence is TGTGCCAGCAGCCAAATGACAGGGTTGAACGAGCAGTACTTC.